Listed below are T cell receptor beta chains from one sample, sequenced in a study of CD8 T cells in Susac syndrome. TCRdb processed the immunoSEQ multiplex PCR reads anew with MiXCR; each CDR3 protein has one entry. The table lists approximately 160,000 distinct CDR3 sequences, approximately 93% of them singletons. Sequencing was done on a sample of CD4+ T cells from PBMCs. The receptor set was obtained from a human donor with multiple sclerosis. Both conserved end residues are part of each CDR3. The D gene is left open where the match is weak. The size entry is marked missing in some rows and otherwise reads once, few, many or a size class.

abundance: .; v_gene: TRBV9; d_gene: TRBD1; j_gene: TRBJ2-7; CDR3aa: CASSVGMGQGAVEQYF; CDR3nt: TGTGCCAGCAGCGTAGGCATGGGACAGGGGGCCGTCGAGCAGTACTTC
abundance: .; v_gene: TRBV6-1; d_gene: .; j_gene: TRBJ2-7; CDR3aa: CASSEGDSRKVQYF; CDR3nt: TGTGCCAGCAGTGAAGGTGACAGTAGGAAGGTGCAGTACTTC
abundance: .; v_gene: TRBV10-3; d_gene: .; j_gene: TRBJ2-5; CDR3aa: CASQALQETQYF; CDR3nt: TGTGCCTCACAGGCGCTTCAAGAGACCCAGTACTTC
abundance: .; v_gene: TRBV6-2/TRBV6-3; d_gene: TRBD1; j_gene: TRBJ2-7; CDR3aa: CASSDRGSEQYF; CDR3nt: TGTGCCAGCAGCGACAGGGGGTCGGAGCAGTACTTC
abundance: .; v_gene: TRBV3-1; d_gene: .; j_gene: TRBJ1-1; CDR3aa: CASSQAHANTEAFF; CDR3nt: TGTGCCAGCAGCCAAGCTCACGCGAACACTGAAGCTTTCTTT
abundance: .; v_gene: TRBV18; d_gene: TRBD1; j_gene: TRBJ2-7; CDR3aa: CASSRGTGLFEQYF; CDR3nt: TGTGCCAGCTCACGGGGGACAGGTTTGTTCGAGCAGTACTTC
abundance: .; v_gene: TRBV24-1; d_gene: TRBD2; j_gene: TRBJ2-1; CDR3aa: CATSDFVAGGGYNEQFF; CDR3nt: TGTGCCACCAGTGATTTTGTCGCGGGAGGGGGGTACAATGAGCAGTTCTTC
abundance: .; v_gene: TRBV19; d_gene: .; j_gene: TRBJ1-1; CDR3aa: CASSARNTEAFF; CDR3nt: TGTGCCAGTAGCGCAAGGAACACTGAAGCTTTCTTT
abundance: .; v_gene: TRBV28; d_gene: .; j_gene: TRBJ1-2; CDR3aa: CASFPGTANYGYTF; CDR3nt: TGTGCCAGTTTTCCGGGGACCGCTAACTATGGCTACACCTTC
abundance: once; v_gene: TRBV12-3/TRBV12-4; d_gene: .; j_gene: TRBJ1-1; CDR3aa: CASRTAGNTEAFF; CDR3nt: TGTGCCAGCAGGACAGCGGGGAACACTGAAGCTTTCTTT
abundance: .; v_gene: TRBV19; d_gene: TRBD1; j_gene: TRBJ2-5; CDR3aa: CASSPTHTGDPETQYF; CDR3nt: TGTGCCAGTAGCCCAACCCACACAGGGGATCCGGAGACCCAGTACTTC
abundance: .; v_gene: TRBV11-2; d_gene: TRBD2; j_gene: TRBJ2-3; CDR3aa: CASSFQLADTDTQYF; CDR3nt: TGTGCCAGCAGCTTTCAACTAGCGGATACAGATACGCAGTATTTT
abundance: .; v_gene: TRBV19; d_gene: TRBD2; j_gene: TRBJ2-1; CDR3aa: CASSKHRRLAGSNEQFF; CDR3nt: TGTGCCAGTAGTAAACATCGTCGGCTAGCGGGGAGCAATGAGCAGTTCTTC
abundance: once; v_gene: TRBV20-1; d_gene: .; j_gene: TRBJ1-5; CDR3aa: CSARVQGSSNQPQHF; CDR3nt: TGCAGTGCTAGAGTGCAGGGCAGTAGCAATCAGCCCCAGCATTTT
abundance: .; v_gene: TRBV11-2; d_gene: .; j_gene: TRBJ2-7; CDR3aa: CASSLVLTGSEQYF; CDR3nt: TGTGCCAGCAGCTTAGTACTAACGGGGAGCGAGCAGTACTTC
abundance: .; v_gene: TRBV20-1; d_gene: .; j_gene: TRBJ2-3; CDR3aa: CSARPPWGVEDTQYF; CDR3nt: TGCAGTGCTAGGCCCCCTTGGGGGGTTGAAGATACGCAGTATTTT